This TCR beta chain was captured in a study of T cell changes during pregnancy in multiple sclerosis. The CDR3 runs to 12 residues. Trimming left V 0 bases short and J 6 bases short, with 9 bases between. CDR1 and CDR2 from the germline V gene are GTSNPN and SVGIG (reference sequence). The data were produced by immunoSEQ multiplex PCR, yet TCRdb's version contains in-frame clones alone and is incomplete. In the table there are some 53,000 clones, around 94% of which are singletons. The rearrangement uses TRBV30 and TRBJ2-7, with D hard to call. This sample comprised CD4+ T cells from peripheral blood mononuclear cells, obtained in the third trimester of pregnancy. The sequence derives from a female donor with multiple sclerosis, enrolled in a pregnancy study. Written as DNA, the CDR3 is TGTGCCTGGAGTGTACGGAGCGTCGAGCAGTACTTC. Translating it yields CAWSVRSVEQYF.